These T cell receptor beta chains were read from a single sample in a study of early T cells in non-severe SARS-CoV-2 infection. TCRdb fed the 5' RACE reads into MiXCR, producing one record per CDR3 protein. The data contain 100,000 or so distinct CDR3 sequences, over 15% of them singletons. This material consisted of whole blood, taken at baseline. The receptors here all came from an adult who was a healthcare worker with PCR-confirmed SARS-CoV-2 infection or an uninfected control (not recorded which). Both conserved end residues are trimmed from each CDR3. Each record gives: V gene, CDR3 protein.

TRBV10-3 | AISEQLYEQY
TRBV12-5 | ASGSGGDEQY
TRBV20-1 | SATPPWGLETQY
TRBV30 | AWSVGSSGRKETQY
TRBV5-1 | ASSLMPSATV
TRBV7-9 | ASSGQGGSEQY
TRBV7-9 | ASSPLAGGAKNIQY
TRBV7-9 | ASSPGGIEKLF
TRBV3-2 | ASSQEQGPSVSGANVLT
TRBV29-1 | SVENGSGSGENIQY
TRBV5-1 | ASSLSPLAGFQY
TRBV4-3 | ASSHGSHNEQF
TRBV28 | ASSLPGLAGETQY
TRBV24-1 | ATSDGGGRAIWF
TRBV20-1 | SASTVAGVTGELF
TRBV7-8 | ASSLGGFKAGELF
TRBV7-6 | ASSTWTAPEQF
TRBV28 | ASSFPGGGNEKLF
TRBV9 | ASSATPGNNEQF
TRBV6-2/TRBV6-3 | ASSYGDSTYEQY
TRBV3-1 | ASSQDAQGVEQY
TRBV6-5 | ASSYRSLGTSNEKLF
TRBV7-2 | ASSLMQVAYEQY
TRBV19 | ASSMIAGSNNEQF
TRBV3-1 | ASSRAGTGAPREQF
TRBV20-1 | SAGPQTSTDTQY
TRBV10-2 | ASSESNRINEQF
TRBV2 | ASSGQYQETQY
TRBV12-3/TRBV12-4 | ASNPGQGHEQF
TRBV6-1 | ASSEAGGRGYT
TRBV11-2 | ASSSKRSGELF
TRBV4-1 | ASSHDRTSGRAIDEQF
TRBV20-1 | SATMVVSEQF
TRBV6-1 | ASTTGTSGRWDTQY
TRBV7-2 | ASSLEGRGDTQY
TRBV12-2 | ASRPHQGYEQY
TRBV7-3 | ASSPLLAGGLSEQF
TRBV28 | ASSFWTGGGSKAF
TRBV28 | ASSSLTGRDTEAF
TRBV20-1 | SARDSGRQAETQY
TRBV6-1 | ASSEGAGTDTQY